The TCR beta chain described here comes from a study of radiation and T cells in renal cell carcinoma. This sample's time point: baseline pretreatment blood. Treatment meaning: 15 Gy SBRT to primary tumor, nephrectomy 4 weeks later. Some clones are missing from TCRdb's copy, which holds only in-frame ones; the method was immunoSEQ multiplex PCR. The sample holds tens of thousands of clones, over 65% seen once. Germline V gene sequence: CDR1 SNHLY, CDR2 FYNNEI. V was pared by 3 bases and J by 4 bases, with 9 bases between. The CDR3 runs to 13 residues. The chain carries TRBV2 and TRBJ1-2, with D perhaps TRBD1 (5 bases). The source of this sequence is a man aged 60 to 69 with renal cell carcinoma. The sample here was blood, taken from a patient whose treatment included radiotherapy and nephrectomy. The CDR3 loop reads CASSERGIYGYTF. The CDR3 nucleotides read TGTGCCAGCAGTGAGCGGGGCATCTATGGCTACACCTTC.